This is a list of T cell receptor beta chains from one sample in a study of blood T cells in healthy people across ages. MiXCR was run by TCRdb on the 5' RACE reads, yielding one entry per CDR3 protein. The table lists hundreds of thousands of distinct CDR3 sequences, about 37% of them singletons. The material sequenced was blood. These receptors all stem from a man in his late teens or twenties in good health. CDR3s include the opening cysteine and the closing phenylalanine or tryptophan. D genes are given only for firm matches.

TRBV12-3/TRBV12-4,TRBJ2-7,NA,CASSFHGSYEQYF
TRBV6-6,TRBJ2-1,NA,CASKYSRRENNEQFF
TRBV4-3,NA,NA,CASSQGTQYDNEQYF
TRBV2,TRBJ2-5,TRBD1,CASSGDRVKETQYF
TRBV20-1,TRBJ1-2,NA,CSATSPEAGIYGYTF
TRBV7-6,TRBJ2-1,NA,CASSLPPYEQFF
TRBV7-9,TRBJ2-7,NA,CASSLKGAYEQYF
TRBV29-1,TRBJ2-1,TRBD1,CSVDVTGRNEQFF
TRBV6-5,TRBJ2-7,NA,CASSYSEAGAYNEQYF
TRBV25-1,TRBJ1-2,NA,CASSPNIRSEGYTF
TRBV2,TRBJ2-6,NA,CASSESTRGANVLTF
TRBV7-2,TRBJ1-1,TRBD1,CASSLESGGPEAFF
TRBV12-3/TRBV12-4,TRBJ2-1,TRBD1,CASSFLMGQGAYNEQFF
TRBV11-2,TRBJ1-2,NA,CASSLSAQGPFYGYTF
TRBV20-1,TRBJ2-5,TRBD2,CSARDTRGVIQETQYF
TRBV7-6,TRBJ2-1,TRBD2,CASSEKIAGDNEQFF
TRBV29-1,TRBJ2-5,TRBD1,CSVVSPDRVWETQYF
TRBV29-1,TRBJ1-2,NA,CSGRRADYGYTF
TRBV29-1,TRBJ1-6,TRBD1,CSGGDRANSPLHF
TRBV6-6,TRBJ2-7,NA,CASSQGTAHTYEQYF
TRBV3-1,TRBJ2-7,NA,CASSQDGSSYDERYF
TRBV7-9,TRBJ1-4,NA,CASSPNPGFTVTNEKLFF
TRBV5-1,TRBJ2-5,TRBD1,CASSSDRVSQETQYF
TRBV12-5,TRBJ2-7,NA,CASGLATDPVQYF
TRBV10-3,TRBJ1-2,TRBD1,CAMAAGTENYGYTF
TRBV4-1,TRBJ2-1,TRBD1,CASSPPGQGVNEQFF
TRBV20-1,TRBJ2-1,NA,CSATKDFTGNEQFF
TRBV5-6,TRBJ2-1,TRBD1,CASSLPGQGTSETQFF
TRBV6-5,TRBJ1-1,NA,CASMATTEAFF
TRBV6-6,TRBJ2-3,NA,CASKRRESSTDTQYF
TRBV6-2/TRBV6-3,TRBJ1-1,NA,CASSYSEVPGTEAFF
TRBV5-1,TRBJ1-1,TRBD1,CASSLDGRGRDTEAFF
TRBV12-3/TRBV12-4,TRBJ2-3,NA,CASSFSGATTDTQYF
TRBV20-1,TRBJ2-5,NA,CSAIPNEQYF
TRBV20-1,TRBJ1-5,NA,CSATTGRGVNQPQHF
TRBV6-2/TRBV6-3,TRBJ2-1,NA,CASSPGLLEYDEQFF
TRBV11-2,TRBJ1-6,NA,CASSLGGRGNSPLHF
TRBV28,TRBJ2-7,NA,CASKVARQTSYEQYF
TRBV29-1,TRBJ2-5,NA,CSVEEALAETQYF
TRBV29-1,TRBJ2-1,NA,CSVWTRGQFF
TRBV7-2,TRBJ1-6,TRBD1,CASSSRTGTNSPLHF
TRBV2,TRBJ2-3,NA,CASRHRGGTDTQYF
TRBV2,TRBJ2-5,TRBD2,CASRGTSGATSTYF
TRBV29-1,TRBJ2-5,NA,CSVGGSQETQYF
TRBV10-3,NA,TRBD1,CAISLTGVSEQYF
TRBV9,TRBJ1-2,NA,CASSVMTAADLYGYTF
TRBV4-1,TRBJ2-7,TRBD1,CASSQLLTGGFYEQYF
TRBV9,TRBJ2-3,NA,CASSVGSRSTDTQYF
TRBV12-1,NA,NA,CASSFTLRRQTYEQYF
TRBV12-3/TRBV12-4,TRBJ1-6,NA,CASSLLMAGDSPLHF
TRBV12-3/TRBV12-4,TRBJ1-2,NA,CASSLQGRNYGYTF
TRBV7-2,TRBJ2-3,NA,CASSPPNRQIITDTQYF
TRBV30,NA,NA,CAWGNYEQYF
TRBV4-2,TRBJ2-3,TRBD2,CASSQDRGGLAVPDTQYF
TRBV7-2,TRBJ2-3,NA,CASSSPTSTDTQYF
TRBV10-3,TRBJ1-1,NA,CAISASVPGGAFF
TRBV29-1,TRBJ2-2,NA,CSASGVGTGELFF
TRBV28,TRBJ1-2,NA,CASRFPGQTNYGYTF
TRBV25-1,TRBJ2-1,NA,CASGGLNGQFF